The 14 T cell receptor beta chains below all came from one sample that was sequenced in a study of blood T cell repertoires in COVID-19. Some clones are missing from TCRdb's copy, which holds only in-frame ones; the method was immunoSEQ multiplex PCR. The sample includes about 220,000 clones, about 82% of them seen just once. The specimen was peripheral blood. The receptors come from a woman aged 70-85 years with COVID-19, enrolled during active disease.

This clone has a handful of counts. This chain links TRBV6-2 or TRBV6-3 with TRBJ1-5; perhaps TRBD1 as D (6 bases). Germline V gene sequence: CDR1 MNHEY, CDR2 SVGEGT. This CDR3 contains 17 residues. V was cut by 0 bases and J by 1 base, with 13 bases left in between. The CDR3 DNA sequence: TGTGCCAGCAGTTACTCATATTCTGGACAGAGCAATCAGCCCCAGCATTTT. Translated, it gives CASSYSYSGQSNQPQHF.

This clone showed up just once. CDR3 in DNA: TGTGCCAGCAGCTTGGCCCTAGCGGGAGGGGGAGAGACCCAGTACTTC. It specifies CASSLALAGGGETQYF. V gene TRBV5-4 combines with J gene TRBJ2-5; 12 bases fit TRBD2. CDR3 length equals 16 residues. Unmatched junction bases numbered 4, after V lost 0 bases and J lost 4 bases. Per the germline V gene, CDR1 is SGHNT and CDR2 is YYREEE (reference sequence). Variable domain in full (rest from reference TRBV5-4 and TRBJ2-5): ETGVTQSPTHLIKTRGQQVTLRCSSQSGHNTVSWYQQALGQGPQFIFQYYREEENGRGNFPPRFSGLQFPNYSSELNVNALELDDSALYLCASSLALAGGGETQYFGPGTRLLVL.

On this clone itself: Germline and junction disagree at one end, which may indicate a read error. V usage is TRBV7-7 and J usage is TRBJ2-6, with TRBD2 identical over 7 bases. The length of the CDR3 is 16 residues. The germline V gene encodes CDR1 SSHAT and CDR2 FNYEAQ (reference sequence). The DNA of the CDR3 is TGTGCTAGCAGCTTAGGGAGGGACCCTGGGGCCAACGTCCTGACTTTC. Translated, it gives CASSLGRDPGANVLTF.

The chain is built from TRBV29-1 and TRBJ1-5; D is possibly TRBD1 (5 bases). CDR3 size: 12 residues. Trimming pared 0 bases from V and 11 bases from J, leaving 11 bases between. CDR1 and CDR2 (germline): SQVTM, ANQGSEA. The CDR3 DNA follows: TGCAGCGTTGAAGAGAAGGAGGGGTCCCAGCATTTT. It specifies CSVEEKEGSQHF.

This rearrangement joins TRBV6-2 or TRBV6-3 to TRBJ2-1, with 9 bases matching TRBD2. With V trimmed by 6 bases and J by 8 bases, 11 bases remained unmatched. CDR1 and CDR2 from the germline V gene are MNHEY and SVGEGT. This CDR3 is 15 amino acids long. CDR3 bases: TGTGCCAGCAGCCCGAGGGCGGGGGGGCCGGATGAGCAGTTCTTC. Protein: CASSPRAGGPDEQFF.

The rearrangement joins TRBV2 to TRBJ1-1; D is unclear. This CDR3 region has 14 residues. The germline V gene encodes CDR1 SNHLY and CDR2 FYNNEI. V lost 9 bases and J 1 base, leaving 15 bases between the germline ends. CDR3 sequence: CASSGRGRNTEAFF. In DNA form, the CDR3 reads TGTGCCAGTTCAGGAAGAGGGCGGAACACTGAAGCTTTCTTT.

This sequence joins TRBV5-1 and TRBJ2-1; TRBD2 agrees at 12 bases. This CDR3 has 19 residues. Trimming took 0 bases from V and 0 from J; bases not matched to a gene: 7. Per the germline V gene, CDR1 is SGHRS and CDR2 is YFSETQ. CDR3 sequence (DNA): TGCGCCAGCAGCTTGGAGCTAGCGGGAGGGCCCGGCTCCTACAATGAGCAGTTCTTC. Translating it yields CASSLELAGGPGSYNEQFF.

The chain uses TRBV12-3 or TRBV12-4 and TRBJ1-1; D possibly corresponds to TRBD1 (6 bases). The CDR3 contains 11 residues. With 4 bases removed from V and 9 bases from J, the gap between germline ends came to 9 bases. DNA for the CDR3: TGTGCCAGCAGTTGGGGGCCTCAAGCTTTCTTT. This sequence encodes CASSWGPQAFF.

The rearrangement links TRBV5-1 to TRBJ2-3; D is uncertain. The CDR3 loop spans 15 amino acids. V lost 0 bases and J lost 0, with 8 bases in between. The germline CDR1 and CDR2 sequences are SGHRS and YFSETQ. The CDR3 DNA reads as TGCGCCAGCAGCTTGGTTGGCAGTAGCACAGATACGCAGTATTTT. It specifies CASSLVGSSTDTQYF.

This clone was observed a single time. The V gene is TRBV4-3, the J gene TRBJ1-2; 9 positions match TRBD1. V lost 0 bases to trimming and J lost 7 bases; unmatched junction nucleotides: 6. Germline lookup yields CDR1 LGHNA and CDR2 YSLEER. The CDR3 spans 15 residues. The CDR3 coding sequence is TGCGCCAGCAGCCAAGATGCGGGACAGGGAGGTGGCTACACCTTC. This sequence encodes CASSQDAGQGGGYTF.

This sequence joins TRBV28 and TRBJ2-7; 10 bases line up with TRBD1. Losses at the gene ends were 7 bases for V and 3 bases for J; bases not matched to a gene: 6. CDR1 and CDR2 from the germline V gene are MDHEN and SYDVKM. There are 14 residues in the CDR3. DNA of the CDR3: TGTGCCAGCATTTCGGACAGGGGGGGCTACGAGCAGTACTTC. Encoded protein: CASISDRGGYEQYF.

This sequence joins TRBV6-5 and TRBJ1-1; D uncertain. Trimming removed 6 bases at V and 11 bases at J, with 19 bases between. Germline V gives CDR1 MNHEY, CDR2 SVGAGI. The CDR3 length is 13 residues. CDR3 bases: TGTGCCAGCAGCTTATTCCCCCGGGGAGGTGCTTTCTTT. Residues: CASSLFPRGGAFF.

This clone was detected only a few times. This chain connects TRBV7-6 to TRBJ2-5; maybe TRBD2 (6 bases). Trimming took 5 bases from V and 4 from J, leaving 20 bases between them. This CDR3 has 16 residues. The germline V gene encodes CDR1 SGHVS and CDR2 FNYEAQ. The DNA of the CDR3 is TGTGCCAGCAGCGAAGGTATGGGCTGGGAGGTAGAGACCCAGTACTTC. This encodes CASSEGMGWEVETQYF.

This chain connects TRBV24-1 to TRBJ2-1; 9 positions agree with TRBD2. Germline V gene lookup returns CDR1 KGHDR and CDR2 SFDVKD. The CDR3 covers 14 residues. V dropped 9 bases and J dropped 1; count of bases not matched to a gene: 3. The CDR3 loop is CATGAGGSYNEQFF. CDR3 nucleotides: TGTGCCACCGGAGCGGGAGGATCCTACAATGAGCAGTTCTTC.